These 3 T cell receptor beta chains came from one sample sequenced in a study of shared clonotypes between healthy human individuals. Naive CD8 cells lacked CD45RO, underwent positive selection for CCR7 and left out terminally differentiated effector memory CD45RA+ cells. Method: immunoSEQ multiplex PCR; TCRdb's copy keeps in-frame clones and lacks some. The table records about 580,000 clones, 98% of them present only once. The sequencing sample was made of naive CD8+ T cells sorted from blood. These receptors all come from a man aged 30 to 45 in good health.

CDR3 nucleotides: TGCGCCAGCACCGGGACGGACAGGGGGCTTGAGCAGTTCTTC. It is translated as CASTGTDRGLEQFF. The genes are TRBV10-2 and TRBJ2-1, with 11 nucleotides matching TRBD1. Trimming took 7 bases from V and 9 from J; bases not matched to a gene: 8. Germline V gene data show CDR1 as WSHSY and CDR2 as SAAADI. There are 14 residues in the CDR3.

The V call is TRBV18, the J call TRBJ2-3; 7 nucleotides line up with TRBD2. The CDR3 covers 15 residues. Germline loops: CDR1 KGHSH, CDR2 LQKENI. With 2 bases clipped from V and 2 bases from J, the junction kept 4 bases outside the gene matches. The DNA of the CDR3 is TGTGCCAGCTCACCAGGGAGCGGGGCCACAGATACGCAGTATTTT. Its protein is CASSPGSGATDTQYF.

The V and J genes are TRBV4-2 and TRBJ2-7; 8 nucleotides align to TRBD2. The CDR3 spans 17 residues. The germline gives CDR1 LGHNA, CDR2 YNFKEQ. Germline trimming cut 0 bases from V and 1 base from J; bases unmatched to any gene: 8. The chain's CDR3 is CASSQEVPAGVSYEQYF. The CDR3 DNA sequence: TGTGCCAGCAGCCAAGAAGTACCAGCGGGGGTATCCTACGAGCAGTACTTC.